This TCR beta chain was identified during a study of blood T cell repertoires in COVID-19. The overall study: Acute-phase and convalescent COVID-19 samples originated in the United States, Italy and Spain.

The germline V and J ends were trimmed by 4 bases and 0 bases, with 10 bases remaining between them. Germline CDR1 is LGHDT and CDR2 is YNNKEL (reference sequence). The CDR3 has 14 amino acids. Repertoires were generated with immunoSEQ multiplex PCR, while TCRdb's copy carries only in-frame clones and drops some. This sample carries about 190,000 clones, around 84% of them seen once, and the ten largest clones take about a fifth. The sequenced sample consisted of peripheral blood. This receptor was identified in a human donor in a cohort sampled during active COVID-19. The rearrangement uses TRBV3-1 (or the pseudogene TRBV3-2) and TRBJ2-7, with D possibly matching TRBD1 (6 bases). Written as DNA, the CDR3 is TGTGCCAGCAGCCGTTGGGACATCTCCTACGAGCAGTACTTC. Residues: CASSRWDISYEQYF.